Following are 2 T cell receptor beta chains from one sample sequenced in a study of tumor-infiltrating lymphocytes in primary liver carcinoma. Between roughly 17 and 31 mg of unsorted bulk tissue served as the source from which RNA and DNA were co-extracted. The authors made TCR beta cDNA from 500 to 600 ng total RNA with a constant-region primer. Amplification in three nested multiplex PCR rounds with slightly modified ARM-PCR gave rise to TCR beta libraries. The opening two PCR rounds, ten to eleven cycles each, paired TRBV1-TRBV30 forward primers with a C-beta reverse primer. TCRdb recomputed calls from the multiplex PCR reads with MiXCR, one row per CDR3 protein. The sample contains roughly 45,000 distinct CDR3 sequences, 70% to 85% of which appear only once. Sequenced input: liver tumor tissue from sampling region 5. Subset indicated: tumor region T5, tumor centre. These receptor sequences come from a man aged 40-49 years with primary liver carcinoma and hepatitis B virus infection.

This clonotype has a count of ten or more. The chain uses TRBV6-1 and TRBJ1-2; TRBD1 might be the D (5 bases). The CDR3 is made up of 13 amino acids. V was shortened by 7 bases and J by 3 bases, with 12 bases between the two germline ends. The V gene's germline CDR1 is MNHNS and CDR2 SASEGT. The CDR3 loop reads CASNRDGYYGYTF. Written as DNA, the CDR3 is TGTGCCAGCAATAGGGACGGATACTATGGCTACACCTTC.

As regards this clonotype: A much larger clone lies a single base off, so this may be a read error. The chain employs TRBV30 and TRBJ2-1, with D tentatively TRBD2 (6 bases). Germline CDR1 GTSNPN, CDR2 SVGIG (reference sequence). This CDR3 has 13 residues. CDR3 sequence (DNA): TGTGCCTTCCAAGGCGGGAAACGCAATGAGCAGTTATTC. Amino acids: CAFQGGKRNEQLF.